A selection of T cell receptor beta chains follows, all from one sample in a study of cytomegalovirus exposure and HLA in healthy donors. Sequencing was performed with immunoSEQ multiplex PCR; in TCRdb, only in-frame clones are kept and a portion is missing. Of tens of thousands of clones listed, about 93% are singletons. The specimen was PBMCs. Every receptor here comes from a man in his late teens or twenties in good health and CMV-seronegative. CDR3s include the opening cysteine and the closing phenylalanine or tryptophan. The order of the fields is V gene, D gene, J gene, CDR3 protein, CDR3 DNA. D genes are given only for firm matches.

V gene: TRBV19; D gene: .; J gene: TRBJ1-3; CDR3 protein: CASFHSGNTIYF; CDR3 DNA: TGTGCCAGTTTTCACTCTGGAAACACCATATATTTT
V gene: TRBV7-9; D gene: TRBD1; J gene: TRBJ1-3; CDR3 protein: CASSYGTGAGNTIYF; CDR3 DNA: TGTGCCAGCAGCTACGGGACAGGGGCTGGAAACACCATATATTTT
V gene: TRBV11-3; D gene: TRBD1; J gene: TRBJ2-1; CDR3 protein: CASSLDGQGAYEQFF; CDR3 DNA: TGTGCCAGCAGCTTAGATGGGCAGGGGGCCTATGAGCAGTTCTTC
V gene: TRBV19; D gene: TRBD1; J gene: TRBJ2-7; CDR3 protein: CASSIVGQQQYF; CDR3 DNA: TGTGCCAGTAGTATAGTGGGACAGCAGCAGTACTTC
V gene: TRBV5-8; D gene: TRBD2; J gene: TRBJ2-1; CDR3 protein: CASSLEREGRHEQFF; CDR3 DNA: TGTGCCAGCAGCTTGGAGCGGGAGGGCCGACATGAGCAGTTCTTC
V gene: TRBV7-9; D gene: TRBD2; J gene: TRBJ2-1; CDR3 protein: CASSLEASGGEQFF; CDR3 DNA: TGTGCCAGCAGCTTAGAGGCTAGCGGAGGTGAGCAGTTCTTC
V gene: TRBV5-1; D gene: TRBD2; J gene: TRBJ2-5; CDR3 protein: CASSLVFAGGQETQYF; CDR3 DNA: TGCGCCAGCAGCTTGGTGTTTGCGGGGGGGCAAGAGACCCAGTACTTC
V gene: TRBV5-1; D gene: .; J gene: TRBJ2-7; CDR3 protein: CASSLVGGPSYEQYF; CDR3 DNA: TGCGCCAGCAGCTTGGTGGGGGGACCTTCCTACGAGCAGTACTTC
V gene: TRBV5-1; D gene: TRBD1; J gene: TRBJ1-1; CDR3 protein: CASRLSWDSVTEAFF; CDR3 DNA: TGCGCCAGCAGATTATCTTGGGACAGCGTGACTGAAGCTTTCTTT
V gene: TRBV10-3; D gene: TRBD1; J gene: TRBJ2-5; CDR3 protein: CAISDGTGRVETQYF; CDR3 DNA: TGTGCCATCAGTGACGGGACAGGGAGGGTGGAGACCCAGTACTTC
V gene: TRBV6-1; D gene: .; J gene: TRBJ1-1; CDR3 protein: CASSGRGGVPIPNTEAFF; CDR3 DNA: TGTGCCAGCAGTGGGCGTGGGGGGGTCCCGATTCCGAACACTGAAGCTTTCTTT
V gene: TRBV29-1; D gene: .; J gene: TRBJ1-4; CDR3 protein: CSVHLGQGGEKLFF; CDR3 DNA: TGCAGCGTTCATCTGGGGCAGGGTGGGGAAAAACTGTTTTTT
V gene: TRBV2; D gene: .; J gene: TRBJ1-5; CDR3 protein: CASSEGGRGNNQPQHF; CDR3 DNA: TGTGCCAGCAGTGAAGGAGGAAGGGGAAACAATCAGCCCCAGCATTTT
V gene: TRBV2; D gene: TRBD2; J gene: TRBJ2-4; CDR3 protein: CASTPGGLAKNIQYF; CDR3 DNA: TGTGCCAGCACCCCCGGGGGGTTGGCCAAAAACATTCAGTACTTC
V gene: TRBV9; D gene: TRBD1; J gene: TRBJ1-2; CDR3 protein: CASSVTRTGNYGYTF; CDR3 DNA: TGTGCCAGCAGCGTAACTAGGACAGGGAACTATGGCTACACCTTC
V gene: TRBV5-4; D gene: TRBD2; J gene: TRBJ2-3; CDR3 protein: CASSFTSGGPTDTQYF; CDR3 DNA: TGTGCCAGCAGCTTCACTAGCGGGGGACCCACAGATACGCAGTATTTT
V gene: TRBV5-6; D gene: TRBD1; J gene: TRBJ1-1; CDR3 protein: CASSLYVGQKNTEAFF; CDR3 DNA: TGTGCCAGCAGCTTGTATGTGGGACAGAAAAACACTGAAGCTTTCTTT